The T cell receptor beta chain described here comes from a study of blood T cell repertoires in COVID-19. Turning to the study itself: Samples taken during acute and convalescent COVID-19 were collected in the United States, Italy and Spain. PBMCs, B-cell-depleted T cells, or T cells were the source of the cDNA or gDNA that made up the material.

Original processing methods: Nucleated cell number was recorded as an estimate derived from reference gene primer amplification. Assay: immunoSEQ multiplex PCR; the TCRdb copy retains only in-frame clones and omits some. The V and J calls and the clone size are those of that table, but D and trimming were determined from the DNA. Of 150,000 to 200,000 clones listed, over 75% are singletons. The TCR comes from a person between 65 and 80 years old with COVID-19, enrolled during active disease. What was sequenced was peripheral blood.

The DNA of the CDR3 is TGTGCCAGCTATGGCTGGCGGGGGACGGCAAGAGAGACCCAGTACTTC. Translating it yields CASYGWRGTARETQYF. V and J are TRBV2 and TRBJ2-5; 7 bases map to TRBD2. Germline CDR1 and CDR2: SNHLY and FYNNEI. V lost 8 bases and J lost 4; bases outside the gene matches: 16. The CDR3 length is 16 residues.